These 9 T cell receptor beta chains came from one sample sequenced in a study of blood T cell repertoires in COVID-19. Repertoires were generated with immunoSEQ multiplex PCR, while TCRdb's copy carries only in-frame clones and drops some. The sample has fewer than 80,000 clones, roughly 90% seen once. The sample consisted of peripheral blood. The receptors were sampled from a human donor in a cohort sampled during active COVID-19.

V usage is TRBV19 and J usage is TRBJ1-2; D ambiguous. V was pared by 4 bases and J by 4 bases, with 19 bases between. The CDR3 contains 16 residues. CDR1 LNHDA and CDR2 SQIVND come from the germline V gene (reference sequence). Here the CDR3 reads CASSREYQNKIYGYTF. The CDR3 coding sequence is TGTGCCAGTAGTAGGGAGTATCAAAACAAGATCTATGGCTACACCTTC.

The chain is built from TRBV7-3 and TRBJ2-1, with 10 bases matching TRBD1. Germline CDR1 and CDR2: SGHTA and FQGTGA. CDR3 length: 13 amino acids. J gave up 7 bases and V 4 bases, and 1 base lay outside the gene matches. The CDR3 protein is CASSSGQGNEQFF. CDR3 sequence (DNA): TGTGCCAGCAGCTCGGGACAGGGGAATGAGCAGTTCTTC.

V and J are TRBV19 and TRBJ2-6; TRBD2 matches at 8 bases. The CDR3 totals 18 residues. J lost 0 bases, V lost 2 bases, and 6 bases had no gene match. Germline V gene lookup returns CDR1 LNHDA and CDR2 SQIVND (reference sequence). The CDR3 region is CASSISAGEISGANVLTF. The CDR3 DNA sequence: TGTGCCAGTAGTATATCAGCGGGGGAGATCTCTGGGGCCAACGTCCTGACTTTC.

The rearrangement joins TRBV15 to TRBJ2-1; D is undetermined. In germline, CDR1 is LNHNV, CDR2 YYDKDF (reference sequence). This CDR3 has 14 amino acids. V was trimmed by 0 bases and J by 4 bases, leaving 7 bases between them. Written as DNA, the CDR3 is TGTGCCACCAGCAGAGATAGAGGATACAATGAGCAGTTCTTC. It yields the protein CATSRDRGYNEQFF.

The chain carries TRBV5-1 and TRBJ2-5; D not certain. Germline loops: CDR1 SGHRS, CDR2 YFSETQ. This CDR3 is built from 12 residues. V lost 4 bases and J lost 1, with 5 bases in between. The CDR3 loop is CASSPGQETQYF. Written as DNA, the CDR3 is TGCGCCAGCAGCCCGGGCCAAGAGACCCAGTACTTC.

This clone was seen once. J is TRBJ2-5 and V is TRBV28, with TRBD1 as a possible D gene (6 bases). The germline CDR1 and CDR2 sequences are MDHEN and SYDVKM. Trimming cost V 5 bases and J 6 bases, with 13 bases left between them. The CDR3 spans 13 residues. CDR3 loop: CASSPRGVQTQYF. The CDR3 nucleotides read TGTGCCAGCAGTCCCAGGGGCGTTCAGACCCAGTACTTC. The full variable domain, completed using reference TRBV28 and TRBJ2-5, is DVKVTQSSRYLVKRTGEKVFLECVQDMDHENMFWYRQDPGLGLRLIYFSYDVKMKEKGDIPEGYSVSREKKERFSLILESASTNQTSMYLCASSPRGVQTQYFGPGTRLLVL.

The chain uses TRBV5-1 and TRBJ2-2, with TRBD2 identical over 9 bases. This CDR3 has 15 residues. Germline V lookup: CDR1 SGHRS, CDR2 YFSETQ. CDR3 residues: CADSLAGPNTGELFF. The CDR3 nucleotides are TGCGCGGATAGCCTAGCGGGACCGAACACCGGGGAGCTGTTTTTT.

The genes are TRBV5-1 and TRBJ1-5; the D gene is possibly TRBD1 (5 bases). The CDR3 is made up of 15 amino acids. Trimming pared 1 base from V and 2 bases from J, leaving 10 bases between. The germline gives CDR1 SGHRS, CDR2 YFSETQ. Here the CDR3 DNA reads TGCGCCAGCAGCTTGAGTGGGGCAGGCAATCAGCCCCAGCATTTT. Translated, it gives CASSLSGAGNQPQHF.

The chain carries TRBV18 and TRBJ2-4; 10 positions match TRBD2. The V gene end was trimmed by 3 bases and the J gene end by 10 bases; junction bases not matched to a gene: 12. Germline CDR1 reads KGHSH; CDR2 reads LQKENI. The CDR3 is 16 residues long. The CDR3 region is CASSPSSSGGSGIQYF. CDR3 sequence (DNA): TGTGCCAGCTCACCGAGTTCTAGCGGGGGCTCCGGTATTCAGTACTTC.